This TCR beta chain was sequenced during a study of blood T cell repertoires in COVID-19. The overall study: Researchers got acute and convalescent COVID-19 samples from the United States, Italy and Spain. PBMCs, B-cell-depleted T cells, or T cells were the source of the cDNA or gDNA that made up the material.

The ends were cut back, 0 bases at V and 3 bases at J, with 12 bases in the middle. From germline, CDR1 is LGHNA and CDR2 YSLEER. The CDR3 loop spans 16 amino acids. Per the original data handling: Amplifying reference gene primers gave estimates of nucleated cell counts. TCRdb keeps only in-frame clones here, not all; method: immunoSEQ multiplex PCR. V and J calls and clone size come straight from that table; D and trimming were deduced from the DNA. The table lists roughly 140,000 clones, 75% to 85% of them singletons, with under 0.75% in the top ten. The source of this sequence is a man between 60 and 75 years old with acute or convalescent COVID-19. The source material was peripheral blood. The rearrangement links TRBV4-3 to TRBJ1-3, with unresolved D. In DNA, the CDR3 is TGCGCCAGCAGCCAAGACGGAGCTGGGTATGGAAACACCATATATTTT. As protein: CASSQDGAGYGNTIYF.